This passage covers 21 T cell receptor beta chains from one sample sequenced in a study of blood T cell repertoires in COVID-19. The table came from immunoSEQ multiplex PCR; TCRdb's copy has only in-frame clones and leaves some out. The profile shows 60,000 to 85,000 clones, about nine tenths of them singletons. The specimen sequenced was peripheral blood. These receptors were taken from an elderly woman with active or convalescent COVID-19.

CDR3 protein: CASSFGTHTEAFF. CDR3 DNA: TGTGCCAGCAGCTTCGGGACTCACACTGAAGCTTTCTTT. This chain links TRBV7-3 with TRBJ1-1; perhaps TRBD1 as D (5 bases). V shed 3 bases and J shed 3 bases, with 8 bases lying between them. CDR3 length: 13 residues. Looked up from germline, CDR1 is SGHTA and CDR2 is FQGTGA.

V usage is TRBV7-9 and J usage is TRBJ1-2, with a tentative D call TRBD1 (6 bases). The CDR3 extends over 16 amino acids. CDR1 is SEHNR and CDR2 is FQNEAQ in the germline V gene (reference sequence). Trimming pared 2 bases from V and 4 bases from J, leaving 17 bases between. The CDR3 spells CASSLIQGPPIYGYTF. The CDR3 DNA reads TGTGCCAGCAGCTTAATACAGGGCCCACCGATCTATGGCTACACCTTC. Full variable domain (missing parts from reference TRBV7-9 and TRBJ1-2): DTGVSQNPRHKITKRGQNVTFRCDPISEHNRLYWYRQTLGQGPEFLTYFQNEAQLEKSRLLSDRFSAERPKGSFSTLEIQRTEQGDSAMYLCASSLIQGPPIYGYTFGSGTRLTVV.

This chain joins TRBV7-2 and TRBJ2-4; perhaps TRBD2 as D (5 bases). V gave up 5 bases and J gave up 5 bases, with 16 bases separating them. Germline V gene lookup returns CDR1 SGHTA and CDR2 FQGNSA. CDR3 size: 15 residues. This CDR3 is CASSQEVRRQNIQYF. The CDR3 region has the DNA TGTGCCAGCAGCCAGGAGGTCCGGCGGCAAAACATTCAGTACTTC.

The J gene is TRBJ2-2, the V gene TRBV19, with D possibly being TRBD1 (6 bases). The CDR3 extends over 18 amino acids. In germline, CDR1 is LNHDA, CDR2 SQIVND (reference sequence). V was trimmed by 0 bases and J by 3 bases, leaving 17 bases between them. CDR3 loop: CASSIDERQDGHTGELFF. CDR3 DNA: TGTGCCAGTAGTATAGATGAGAGACAGGACGGCCACACCGGGGAGCTGTTTTTT.

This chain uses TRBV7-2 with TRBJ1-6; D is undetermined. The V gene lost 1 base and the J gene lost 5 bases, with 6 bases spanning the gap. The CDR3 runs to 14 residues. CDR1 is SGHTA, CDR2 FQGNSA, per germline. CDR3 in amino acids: CASSLGQNNSPLHF. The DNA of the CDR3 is TGTGCCAGCAGCTTAGGACAAAATAATTCACCCCTCCACTTT.

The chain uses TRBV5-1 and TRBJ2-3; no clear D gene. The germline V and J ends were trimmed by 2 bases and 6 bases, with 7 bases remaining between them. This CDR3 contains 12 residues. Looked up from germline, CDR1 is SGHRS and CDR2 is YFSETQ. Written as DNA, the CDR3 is TGCGCCAGCAGCTTCTCTAGGGATACGCAGTATTTT. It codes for CASSFSRDTQYF.

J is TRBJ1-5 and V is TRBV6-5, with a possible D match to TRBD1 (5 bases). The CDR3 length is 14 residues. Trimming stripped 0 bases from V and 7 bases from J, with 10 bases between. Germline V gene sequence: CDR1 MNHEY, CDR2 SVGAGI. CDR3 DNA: TGTGCCAGCAGTTACTCCGGGGGGGAACAGCCCCAGCATTTT. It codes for CASSYSGGEQPQHF.

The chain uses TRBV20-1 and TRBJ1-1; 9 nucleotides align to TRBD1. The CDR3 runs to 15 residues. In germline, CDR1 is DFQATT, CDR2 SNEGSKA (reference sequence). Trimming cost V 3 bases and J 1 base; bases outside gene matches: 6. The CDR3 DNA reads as TGCAGTGCTAGTGGGACAGGGCCTGAGAACACTGAAGCTTTCTTT. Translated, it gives CSASGTGPENTEAFF.

The CDR3 coding sequence is TGTGCCAGCAGTGATCTACAGGGCGCCTCAAGCTCTGGGGCCAACGTCCTGACTTTC. It codes for CASSDLQGASSSGANVLTF. This sequence joins TRBV6-1 and TRBJ2-6; tentatively, D is TRBD1 (6 bases). With 3 bases removed from V and 0 bases from J, the gap between germline ends came to 18 bases. Germline CDR1 and CDR2: MNHNS and SASEGT. The CDR3 runs to 19 residues.

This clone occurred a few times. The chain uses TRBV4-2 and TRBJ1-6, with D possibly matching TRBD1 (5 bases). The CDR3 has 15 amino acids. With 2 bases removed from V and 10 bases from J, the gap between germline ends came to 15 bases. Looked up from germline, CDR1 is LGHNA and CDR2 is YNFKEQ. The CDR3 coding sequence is TGTGCCAGCAGCCAAATCGTAGGGGCGGTCTCACCCCTCCACTTT. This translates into CASSQIVGAVSPLHF.

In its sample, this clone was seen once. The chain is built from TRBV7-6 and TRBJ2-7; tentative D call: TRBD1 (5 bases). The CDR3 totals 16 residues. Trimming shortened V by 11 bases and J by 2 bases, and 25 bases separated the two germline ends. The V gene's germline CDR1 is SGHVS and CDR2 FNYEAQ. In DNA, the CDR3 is TGTGCCCCTTTTCCCCCCCCCAGGGAAGCCGCCTACGAGCAGTACTTC. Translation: CAPFPPPREAAYEQYF.

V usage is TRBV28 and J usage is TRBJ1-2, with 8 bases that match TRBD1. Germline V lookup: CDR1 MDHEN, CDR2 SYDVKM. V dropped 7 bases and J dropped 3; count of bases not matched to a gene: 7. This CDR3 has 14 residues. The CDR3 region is CASMMMTGDYGYTF. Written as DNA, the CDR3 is TGTGCCAGCATGATGATGACAGGGGACTATGGCTACACCTTC.

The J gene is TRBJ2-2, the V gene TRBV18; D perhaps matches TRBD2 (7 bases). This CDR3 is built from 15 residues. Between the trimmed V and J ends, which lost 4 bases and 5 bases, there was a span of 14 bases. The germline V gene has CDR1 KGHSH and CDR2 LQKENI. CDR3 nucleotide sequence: TGTGCCAGCTCACTCGGGGGGCAACGGACCGGGGAGCTGTTTTTT. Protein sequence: CASSLGGQRTGELFF.

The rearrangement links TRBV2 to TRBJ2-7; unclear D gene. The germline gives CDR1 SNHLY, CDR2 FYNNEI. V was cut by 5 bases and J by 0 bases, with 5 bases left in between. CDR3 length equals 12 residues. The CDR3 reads CASSFHSYEQYF. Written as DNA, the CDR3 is TGTGCCAGCAGTTTCCACTCCTACGAGCAGTACTTC. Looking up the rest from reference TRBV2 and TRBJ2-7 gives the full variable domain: EPEVTQTPSHQVTQMGQEVILRCVPISNHLYFYWYRQILGQKVEFLVSFYNNEISEKSEIFDDQFSVERPDGSNFTLKIRSTKLEDSAMYFCASSFHSYEQYFGPGTRLTVT.

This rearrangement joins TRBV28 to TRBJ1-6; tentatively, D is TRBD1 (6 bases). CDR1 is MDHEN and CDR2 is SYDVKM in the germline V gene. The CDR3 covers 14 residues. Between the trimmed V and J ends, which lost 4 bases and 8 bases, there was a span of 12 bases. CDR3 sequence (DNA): TGTGCCAGCAGTTCGGGACAAAGAGATTCACCCCTCCACTTT. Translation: CASSSGQRDSPLHF. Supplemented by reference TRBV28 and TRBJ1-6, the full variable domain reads DVKVTQSSRYLVKRTGEKVFLECVQDMDHENMFWYRQDPGLGLRLIYFSYDVKMKEKGDIPEGYSVSREKKERFSLILESASTNQTSMYLCASSSGQRDSPLHFGNGTRLTVT.

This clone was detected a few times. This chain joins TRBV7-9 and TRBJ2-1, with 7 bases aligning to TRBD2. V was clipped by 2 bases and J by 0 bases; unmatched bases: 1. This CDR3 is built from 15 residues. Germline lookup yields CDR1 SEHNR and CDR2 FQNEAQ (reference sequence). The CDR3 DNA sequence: TGTGCCAGCAGCTTACCGGGGGGCTCCTACAATGAGCAGTTCTTC. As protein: CASSLPGGSYNEQFF. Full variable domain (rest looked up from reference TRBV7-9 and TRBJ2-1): DTGVSQNPRHKITKRGQNVTFRCDPISEHNRLYWYRQTLGQGPEFLTYFQNEAQLEKSRLLSDRFSAERPKGSFSTLEIQRTEQGDSAMYLCASSLPGGSYNEQFFGPGTRLTVL.

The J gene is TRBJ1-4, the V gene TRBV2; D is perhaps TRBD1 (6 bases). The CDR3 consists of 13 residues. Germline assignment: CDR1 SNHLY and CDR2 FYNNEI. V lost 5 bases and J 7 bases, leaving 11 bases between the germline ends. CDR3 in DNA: TGTGCCAGCAGTTTATGGACAGTTGAAAAACTGTTTTTT. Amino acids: CASSLWTVEKLFF.

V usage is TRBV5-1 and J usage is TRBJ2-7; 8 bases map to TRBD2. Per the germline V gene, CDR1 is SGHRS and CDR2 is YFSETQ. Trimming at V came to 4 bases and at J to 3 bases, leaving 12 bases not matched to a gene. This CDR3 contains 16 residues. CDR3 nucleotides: TGCGCCAGCAGCCCAGGAGGGGGGCGGGAGGACTACGAGCAGTACTTC. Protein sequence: CASSPGGGREDYEQYF.

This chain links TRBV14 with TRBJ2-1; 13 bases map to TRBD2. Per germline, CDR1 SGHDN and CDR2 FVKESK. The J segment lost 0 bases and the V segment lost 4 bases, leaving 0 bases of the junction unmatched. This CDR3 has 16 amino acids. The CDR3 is CASSRTSGGSYNEQFF. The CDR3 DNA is TGTGCCAGCAGCCGGACTAGCGGGGGCTCCTACAATGAGCAGTTCTTC.

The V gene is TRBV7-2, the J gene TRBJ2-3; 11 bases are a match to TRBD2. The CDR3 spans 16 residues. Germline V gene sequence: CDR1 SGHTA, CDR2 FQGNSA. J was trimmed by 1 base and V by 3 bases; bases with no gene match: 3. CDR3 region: CASSLTTSGGTDTQYF. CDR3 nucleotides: TGTGCCAGCAGCTTGACGACTAGCGGGGGCACAGATACGCAGTATTTT.

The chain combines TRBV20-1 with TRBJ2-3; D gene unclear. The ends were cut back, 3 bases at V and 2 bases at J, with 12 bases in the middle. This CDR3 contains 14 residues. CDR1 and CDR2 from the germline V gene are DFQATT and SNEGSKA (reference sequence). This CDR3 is CSASGLVDTDTQYF. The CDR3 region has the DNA TGCAGTGCTAGTGGGCTAGTAGACACAGATACGCAGTATTTT.